This TCR beta chain was identified in a study of cytotoxic CD8 clonotypes in ibrutinib-treated CLL. About the study: There were 11 relapsed/refractory patients and approximately 16 treatment-naive patients, and fewer than 18 were IGHV unmutated. Sequencing produced an average of approximately 230,000 productive templates and some 100,000 productive rearrangements per sample.

General study findings and limits: Upon ibrutinib response clonality rose, and upon progression it fell back toward baseline. Private clonotypes, not public ones, expanded at ibrutinib response.

Details on this clone: Its specificity is unknown.

Germline values: CDR1 KGHSH, CDR2 LQKENI. The CDR3 has 15 residues. The ends lost 3 bases at V and 5 bases at J; junction bases unmatched: 2. Sequencing was performed with immunoSEQ multiplex PCR; in TCRdb, only in-frame clones are kept and a portion is missing. Of 130,000 or so clones in the sample, approximately 85% are singletons; the top ten hold around 2%. The TCR originated in a human donor with chronic lymphocytic leukemia. The starting material was PBMCs, obtained after 24 months of ibrutinib treatment. The chain couples TRBV18 to TRBJ2-1; 12 nucleotides line up with TRBD2. CDR3 DNA: TGTGCCAGCTCACCTAGGACTAGCGGGAACAATGAGCAGTTCTTC. It encodes CASSPRTSGNNEQFF. Based on the CDR3 plus reference TRBV18 and TRBJ2-1, the full variable domain is NAGVMQNPRHLVRRRGQEARLRCSPMKGHSHVYWYRQLPEEGLKFMVYLQKENIIDESGMPKERFSAEFPKEGPSILRIQQVVRGDSAAYFCASSPRTSGNNEQFFGPGTRLTVL.